This T cell receptor beta chain was found in a study of CD8 T cells in ankylosing spondylitis. Points from the study as a whole: For ankylosing spondylitis blood, a TCR beta motif of about eight highly homologous variants appeared characteristic. Previously reported in reactive arthritis synovial fluid and blood were some of the motif variants. Reports say disease-linked clones showed up significantly more in matched ankylosing spondylitis synovial fluid. The disease-linked clones had a CD8+ phenotype and low blood frequencies.

Quantitative 5'-RACE with molecular barcodes was used to make the TCR beta libraries. From the 5' RACE reads, TCRdb called clonotypes with MiXCR, one entry per CDR3 protein. The repertoire has 670,000 or so distinct CDR3 sequences, 19% of them found once; the top ten carry around a fifth. Points on this clonotype: The antigen remains undetermined.

CDR3 length: 13 amino acids. Germline V lookup: CDR1 SQVTM, CDR2 ANQGSEA. V lost 7 bases to trimming and J lost 5 bases, with 15 bases between them. V usage is TRBV29-1 and J usage is TRBJ2-1; D is possibly TRBD2 (6 bases). The sample consisted of blood, either unsorted or a sorted T cell fraction (not recorded which). The source of this sequence is a male donor with ankylosing spondylitis. The CDR3 reads CSAVSGADNEQFF. DNA of the CDR3: TGCAGCGCCGTCTCGGGAGCTGACAATGAGCAGTTCTTC.